The 7 T cell receptor beta chains below were found in one sample sequenced in a study of regulatory T cells in long-lasting Graves disease. Building the TCR beta libraries relied on iRepertoire HTBI primers, and CDR3 regions underwent Arm-PCR. TCRdb re-analysed the multiplex PCR reads in MiXCR, keeping a single row per CDR3 protein. The data show around 360,000 distinct CDR3 sequences, about 16% seen once. As to time point: newly diagnosed GD, antithyroid drugs for less than 3 months. PBMC-extracted RNA yielded the TCR library. In addition, the sample was reused for a study of T cells in Graves' hyperthyroidism and ophthalmopathy.

The source was peripheral blood mononuclear cells (PBMCs), collected at new diagnosis, from a patient treated with antithyroid drugs. The receptors originated from a young woman with Graves disease.

To note about this clonotype: This may be a read error, as it is one base from a much larger clone. The gene calls are TRBV5-1 and TRBJ2-7; TRBD1 matches 9 bases. The CDR3 consists of 14 residues. Germline CDR1 reads SGHRS; CDR2 reads YFSETQ. CDR3: CASSKDRGPYEQCF. The DNA of the CDR3 is TGCGCCAGCAGCAAGGACAGGGGTCCCTACGAGCAGTGCTTC.

This clonotype was detected many times. The genes are TRBV3-1 and TRBJ2-6; no reliable D call. Trimming left V 1 base short and J 1 base short, with 2 bases between. The germline CDR1 and CDR2 sequences are LGHDT and YNNKEL (reference sequence). This CDR3 region has 14 residues. The CDR3 protein is CASSQGSGANVLTF. CDR3 nucleotide sequence: TGTGCCAGCAGCCAAGGGTCTGGGGCCAACGTCCTGACTTTC.

With regard to this clonotype: The junction shows a germline mismatch at one end, possibly a read error. This chain links TRBV19 with TRBJ1-2, with D hard to call. There are 15 residues in the CDR3. Germline V gene lookup returns CDR1 LNHDA and CDR2 SQIVND (reference sequence). CDR3 residues: CASSMRQRALYGYTF. The DNA of the CDR3 is TGTGCCAGTAGTATGCGGCAGCGGGCCCTCTATGGTTACACCTTC.

This clonotype was counted a few times. This chain links TRBV2 with TRBJ2-1, with D perhaps matching TRBD1 (6 bases). The germline V gene encodes CDR1 SNHLY and CDR2 FYNNEI. CDR3 length equals 11 residues. V lost 4 bases and J lost 14, with 12 bases in between. The CDR3 nucleotides read TGTGCCAGCAGTGCTGAACAGGGTGAGTTCTTC. Translated: CASSAEQGEFF.

There are many counts of this clonotype. The J gene is TRBJ2-1, the V gene TRBV6-2 or TRBV6-3; maybe TRBD1 (6 bases). Germline CDR1 is MNHEY and CDR2 is SVGEGT. The V gene lost 4 bases and the J gene lost 6 bases, with 19 bases spanning the gap. The CDR3 runs to 16 residues. The CDR3, as DNA: TGTGCCAGCAGTTTAACAGGGCTGGGGTCCGGCAATGAGCAGTTCTTC. This gives the protein CASSLTGLGSGNEQFF.

The V and J genes are TRBV29-1 and TRBJ1-2, with TRBD1 matching 7 bases. V was pared by 5 bases and J by 5 bases, with 14 bases of the junction left unmatched. This CDR3 has 15 amino acids. Germline CDR1 is SQVTM and CDR2 is ANQGSEA. CDR3 protein: CSVSLIRQGNYGYTF. The CDR3 DNA is TGCAGCGTTAGTCTGATCCGACAGGGAAATTATGGCTACACCTTC.

This clonotype was seen a single time. The genes are TRBV9 and TRBJ2-5; D is possibly TRBD1 (5 bases). Germline lookup yields CDR1 SGDLS and CDR2 YYNGEE. Trimming removed 0 bases at V and 1 base at J, with 7 bases between. This CDR3 has 14 residues. CDR3: CASSVGQPQETQYF. The CDR3 DNA is TGTGCCAGCAGCGTAGGACAGCCCCAAGAGACCCAGTACTTC.